One sample yielded the 29 T cell receptor beta chains listed below, sequenced in a study of post-analysis software for immune sequencing data. Which antigens these TCRs recognize remains unknown. Tagging with unique molecular identifiers was a feature of the TCR beta cDNA libraries. TCRdb itself ran the PCR reads through MiXCR, one entry per CDR3 protein. Here the sample spans 800,000 to 950,000 distinct CDR3 sequences, approximately 50% being singletons. Findings and limits, study-wide: Patients carried roughly 5 TRBV segments more frequently than controls did, and TRBV5-6, TRBV5-1 and TRBV20-1 were among them.

Sequencing was performed on blood. The receptors come from a girl aged 10-17 years with multiple sclerosis.

This rearrangement joins TRBV20-1 to TRBJ2-7; no clear D gene. The CDR3 runs 14 residues. V lost 3 bases and J lost 2, with 14 bases in between. Germline V lookup: CDR1 DFQATT, CDR2 SNEGSKA (reference sequence). CDR3 in DNA: TGCAGTGCTAGTCTTCCCAGTCCGCCCTACGAGCAGTACTTC. Protein product: CSASLPSPPYEQYF.

The rearrangement joins TRBV12-3 or TRBV12-4 to TRBJ1-1; D ambiguous. CDR3 length: 13 residues. Trimming took 4 bases from V and 4 from J, leaving 10 bases between them. The CDR3 loop is CASSYDQATEAFF. CDR3 sequence (DNA): TGTGCCAGCAGTTACGATCAGGCCACTGAAGCTTTCTTT.

In nucleotides, the CDR3 is TGTGCCAGCAGCTGGGCGTTAACCACAGATACGCAGTATTTT. It is translated as CASSWALTTDTQYF. The V and J genes are TRBV5-5 and TRBJ2-3; D uncertain. This CDR3 is built from 14 residues. Trimming took off 3 bases at V and 2 bases at J, with 10 bases between the two ends. Germline CDR1 SGHKS, CDR2 YYEKEE (reference sequence).

The J gene is TRBJ2-1, the V gene TRBV4-1; a weak D match, TRBD1 (6 bases). From germline, CDR1 is MGHRA and CDR2 YSYEKL. The CDR3 sequence is 16 residues long. Trimming cost V 4 bases and J 4 bases, with 17 bases left between them. CDR3 nucleotides: TGCGCCAGCAGCCCCCGCATGGGGGCGCAGTACAATGAGCAGTTCTTC. The encoded protein is CASSPRMGAQYNEQFF.

The CDR3 loop is CASSSSGGGNEQFF. For the CDR3, the DNA is TGTGCCAGCAGTTCTAGCGGGGGCGGGAATGAGCAGTTCTTC. The chain combines TRBV6-1 with TRBJ2-1; 10 bases map to TRBD2. The CDR3 has 14 residues. CDR1 and CDR2 from the germline V gene are MNHNS and SASEGT. J lost 7 bases, V lost 5 bases, and 5 bases had no gene match.

A few counts support this clonotype. CDR3 sequence: CSARPPADEAFF. The CDR3 region has the DNA TGCAGTGCTAGACCCCCGGCCGATGAAGCTTTCTTT. The chain couples TRBV20-1 to TRBJ1-1; D not resolved. This CDR3 comprises 12 residues. V dropped 2 bases and J dropped 7 bases, with 11 bases sitting between them. Germline V gene data show CDR1 as DFQATT and CDR2 as SNEGSKA (reference sequence).

CDR3 coding DNA: TGTGCCAGCAGCACCGGACAGCGGGGGACTTACGAGCAGTACTTC. It specifies CASSTGQRGTYEQYF. The genes are TRBV7-2 and TRBJ2-7; 8 bases agree with TRBD2. CDR3 length: 15 residues. Trimming took 5 bases from V and 4 from J; bases not matched to a gene: 10. Germline V gene sequence: CDR1 SGHTA, CDR2 FQGNSA.

This clonotype was observed a handful of times. This sequence joins TRBV7-9 and TRBJ2-7, with D hard to call. CDR1 is SEHNR and CDR2 is FQNEAQ in the germline V gene (reference sequence). The CDR3 covers 16 residues. Trimming shortened V by 1 base and J by 5 bases, and 18 bases separated the two germline ends. CDR3 bases: TGTGCCAGCAGCTTAGATTTGGGCGAGACCCATGACGAGCAGTACTTC. It specifies CASSLDLGETHDEQYF.

This rearrangement joins TRBV29-1 to TRBJ1-1; D call uncertain. In germline, CDR1 is SQVTM, CDR2 ANQGSEA. This CDR3 is built from 13 residues. V was cut by 3 bases and J by 0 bases, with 8 bases left in between. The CDR3 here is CSVEAAMNTEAFF. Written as DNA, the CDR3 is TGCAGCGTTGAGGCAGCAATGAACACTGAAGCTTTCTTT.

This clonotype was counted between two and nine times. A junction end diverges from the germline sequence, so it may reflect a read error. In DNA, the CDR3 is TGTACCAGCAGGGAACAACCAAACTATGGCTACACCTTC. Amino acids: CTSREQPNYGYTF. The chain uses TRBV2 and TRBJ1-2, with D tentatively TRBD1 (5 bases). The CDR3 totals 13 residues. Germline CDR1 reads SNHLY; CDR2 reads FYNNEI. The variable domain in full, completed from reference TRBV2 and TRBJ1-2, reads EPEVTQTPSHQVTQMGQEVILRCVPISNHLYFYWYRQILGQKVEFLVSFYNNEISEKSEIFDDQFSVERPDGSNFTLKIRSTKLEDSAMYFCTSREQPNYGYTFGSGTRLTVV.

This chain joins TRBV7-2 and TRBJ2-4; tentatively, D is TRBD1 (5 bases). The CDR3 contains 13 residues. The V gene's germline CDR1 is SGHTA and CDR2 FQGNSA. V dropped 4 bases and J dropped 2 bases, with 6 bases sitting between them. CDR3: CASSSDTKNIQYF. As DNA, the CDR3 is TGTGCCAGCAGCTCGGACACCAAAAACATTCAGTACTTC.

The J gene is TRBJ2-3, the V gene TRBV5-5, with D perhaps TRBD1 or TRBD2 (5 bases each). Germline V lookup: CDR1 SGHKS, CDR2 YYEKEE (reference sequence). The CDR3 consists of 16 residues. V lost 3 bases and J lost 0, with 14 bases in between. The CDR3 loop is CASSSRGALSTDTQYF. CDR3 coding DNA: TGTGCCAGCAGCTCGAGAGGGGCACTGAGCACAGATACGCAGTATTTT.

This chain connects TRBV6-5 to TRBJ1-1; D is ambiguous. V was shortened by 4 bases and J by 1 base, with 13 bases between the two germline ends. Per germline, CDR1 MNHEY and CDR2 SVGAGI. The CDR3 is made up of 15 amino acids. The CDR3 spells CASSWSDRRNTEAFF. In DNA, the CDR3 is TGTGCCAGCAGTTGGTCGGACCGCCGGAACACTGAAGCTTTCTTT.

V gene TRBV6-1 combines with J gene TRBJ2-6, with 10 bases fitting TRBD1. The CDR3 loop spans 17 amino acids. Germline V gene lookup returns CDR1 MNHNS and CDR2 SASEGT. Unmatched junction bases numbered 9, after V lost 6 bases and J lost 4 bases. CDR3 amino acids: CASRSGTGVTGANVLTF. The DNA of the CDR3 is TGTGCCAGCAGATCCGGGACAGGGGTTACCGGGGCCAACGTCCTGACTTTC.

This chain uses TRBV2 with TRBJ2-7; D possibly corresponds to TRBD1 (6 bases). V dropped 2 bases and J dropped 0 bases, with 11 bases sitting between them. Germline V lookup: CDR1 SNHLY, CDR2 FYNNEI. This CDR3 has 15 amino acids. CDR3 coding DNA: TGTGCCAGCAGTGAACAGGGGTCCCGCTCCTACGAGCAGTACTTC. It specifies CASSEQGSRSYEQYF. Combining the CDR3 with reference TRBV2 and TRBJ2-7 gives the whole variable domain EPEVTQTPSHQVTQMGQEVILRCVPISNHLYFYWYRQILGQKVEFLVSFYNNEISEKSEIFDDQFSVERPDGSNFTLKIRSTKLEDSAMYFCASSEQGSRSYEQYFGPGTRLTVT.

V and J are TRBV5-1 and TRBJ2-5; D possibly corresponds to TRBD1 (5 bases). The CDR3 spans 14 residues. Germline CDR1 reads SGHRS; CDR2 reads YFSETQ. V lost 0 bases, J lost 3 bases, and 9 bases lay in between. The CDR3, as DNA: TGCGCCAGCAGCTTGGGACAGTCCAAAGAGACCCAGTACTTC. It translates to CASSLGQSKETQYF.

The chain joins TRBV9 to TRBJ2-1; 12 nucleotides line up with TRBD2. Germline assignment: CDR1 SGDLS and CDR2 YYNGEE. The V and J ends lost 0 bases and 4 bases, in that order; junction bases with no gene match: 11. The CDR3 spans 19 residues. The DNA for the CDR3 is TGTGCCAGCAGCGTAGGGCGACTAGCGGGGGCCCCGACATACAATGAGCAGTTCTTC. Its translation is CASSVGRLAGAPTYNEQFF.

The sample holds a few counts of this clonotype. The V gene is TRBV18, the J gene TRBJ2-7, with 7 bases matching TRBD2. The CDR3 is 14 residues long. Germline CDR1 and CDR2: KGHSH and LQKENI. J lost 2 bases, V lost 3 bases, and 4 bases had no gene match. The DNA for the CDR3 is TGTGCCAGCTCACCTCGGGAGGCCGCCTACGAGCAGTACTTC. Translating it yields CASSPREAAYEQYF.

The genes are TRBV14 and TRBJ2-1; tentatively, D is TRBD1 (5 bases). The CDR3 totals 15 residues. Deletions cut 2 bases from V and 8 bases from J, with 16 bases between. Germline V gene sequence: CDR1 SGHDN, CDR2 FVKESK. CDR3 in amino acids: CASSQLDRVIDEQFF. CDR3 DNA: TGTGCCAGCAGCCAACTAGACAGAGTGATCGATGAGCAGTTCTTC.

J is TRBJ2-1 and V is TRBV7-9; TRBD1 aligns across 7 bases. Unmatched junction bases numbered 3, after V lost 6 bases and J lost 4 bases. CDR1 is SEHNR and CDR2 is FQNEAQ in the germline V gene (reference sequence). This CDR3 is 13 amino acids long. CDR3 nucleotide sequence: TGTGCCAGCAGAGGGGGCGAGTACAATGAGCAGTTCTTC. Translated: CASRGGEYNEQFF.

This rearrangement joins TRBV3-1 to TRBJ2-6, with D tentatively TRBD2 (5 bases). The CDR3 extends over 16 amino acids. The germline gives CDR1 LGHDT, CDR2 YNNKEL (reference sequence). Deletions cut 5 bases from V and 0 bases from J, with 11 bases between. CDR3 bases: TGTGCCAGCAGCTTGAGGGCCCCCTCTGGGGCCAACGTCCTGACTTTC. This sequence encodes CASSLRAPSGANVLTF.

This clonotype was seen only a few times. J is TRBJ2-7 and V is TRBV5-6; 7 nucleotides align to TRBD1. Per germline, CDR1 SGHDT and CDR2 YYEEEE. Unmatched junction bases numbered 10, after V lost 4 bases and J lost 3 bases. The CDR3 has 15 residues. In nucleotides, the CDR3 is TGTGCCAGCAGCCCTGGCTGGTCAGGGGGCTACGAGCAGTACTTC. It specifies CASSPGWSGGYEQYF.

V usage is TRBV27 and J usage is TRBJ2-3; possible D gene TRBD1, 5 bases. CDR3 length equals 12 residues. The V end lost 8 bases, the J end lost 1 base, and 7 bases lay between the germline ends. Germline assignment: CDR1 MNHEY and CDR2 SMNVEV (reference sequence). CDR3 sequence (DNA): TGTGCCAGCGGACACGGCACAGATACGCAGTATTTT. Translation gives CASGHGTDTQYF.

V gene TRBV7-9 combines with J gene TRBJ1-2, with D tentatively TRBD1 (6 bases). The CDR3 is made up of 13 amino acids. The germline V gene has CDR1 SEHNR and CDR2 FQNEAQ (reference sequence). Trimming left V 4 bases short and J 7 bases short, with 13 bases between. The CDR3 region has the DNA TGTGCCAGCAGCTCCCCCGGGGGGGCTGGCTACACCTTC. This encodes CASSSPGGAGYTF.

This sequence joins TRBV12-3 or TRBV12-4 and TRBJ2-5; a possible D gene is TRBD1 (6 bases). Trimming cost V 4 bases and J 5 bases, with 11 bases left between them. The CDR3 consists of 13 residues. The CDR3 sequence is CASSSGDGETQYF. The CDR3 DNA reads as TGTGCCAGCAGTTCAGGGGACGGGGAGACCCAGTACTTC.

The V call is TRBV30, the J call TRBJ2-3; D uncertain. The CDR3 sequence is 16 residues long. The V gene lost 4 bases and the J gene lost 3 bases, with 20 bases spanning the gap. CDR1 is GTSNPN and CDR2 is SVGIG in the germline V gene (reference sequence). The CDR3 loop is CAWTVSGFGRTDTQYF. The CDR3 region has the DNA TGTGCCTGGACAGTAAGTGGTTTTGGGCGGACAGATACGCAGTATTTT.

The chain couples TRBV9 to TRBJ1-2; no definite D call. Trimming took 0 bases from V and 3 from J, leaving 12 bases between them. The germline CDR1 and CDR2 sequences are SGDLS and YYNGEE. The CDR3 runs 15 residues. The CDR3 DNA is TGTGCCAGCAGCGTAGGTGACGGCAGCCACTATGGCTACACCTTC. It yields the protein CASSVGDGSHYGYTF.

This chain uses TRBV20-1 with TRBJ1-1; D not resolved. This CDR3 has 14 amino acids. V was clipped by 0 bases and J by 3 bases, with 11 bases between them. Germline CDR1 is DFQATT and CDR2 is SNEGSKA (reference sequence). The chain's CDR3 is CSAREWGGDTEAFF. The DNA of the CDR3 is TGCAGTGCTAGAGAGTGGGGTGGGGACACTGAAGCTTTCTTT.

V and J are TRBV7-3 and TRBJ2-3; D possibly corresponds to TRBD2 (5 bases). The CDR3 has 15 amino acids. Germline lookup yields CDR1 SGHTA and CDR2 FQGTGA. Trimming pared 1 base from V and 6 bases from J, leaving 14 bases between. The CDR3 coding sequence is TGTGCCAGCAGCTTAATCGCCGGTCCGGGGGATACGCAGTATTTT. It specifies CASSLIAGPGDTQYF.